Shown below are 19 T cell receptor beta chains from a single sample sequenced in a study of graft-versus-host responses after intestinal transplantation. Using immunoSEQ multiplex PCR, the repertoire was profiled, and TCRdb retains in-frame clones only, with some absent. The sample shows tens of thousands of clones, around 92% of them seen only once. Their target antigens are unknown. The material sequenced was unstimulated CD4+ T cells sorted from spleen or lymph node cells, taken before transplant. Receptors originate from a human donor who was the organ donor for an intestinal transplant.

The chain has TRBV29-1 and TRBJ2-7; 7 bases are shared with TRBD2. Losses at the gene ends were 1 base for V and 5 bases for J; bases not matched to a gene: 8. This CDR3 region has 14 residues. Per the germline V gene, CDR1 is SQVTM and CDR2 is ANQGSEA. CDR3 sequence (DNA): TGCAGCGTTGAAGGGGGGGGAGGGTCCCACGAGCAGTACTTC. Its protein is CSVEGGGGSHEQYF.

The chain employs TRBV5-1 and TRBJ1-4; D is uncertain. This CDR3 spans 13 amino acids. V was shortened by 4 bases and J by 8 bases, with 12 bases between the two germline ends. The germline V gene encodes CDR1 SGHRS and CDR2 YFSETQ. CDR3 loop: CASSPIGGEKLFF. The CDR3 region has the DNA TGCGCCAGCAGCCCAATAGGAGGAGAAAAACTGTTTTTT.

The chain carries TRBV19 and TRBJ2-2, with a tentative D call TRBD1 (5 bases). Looked up from germline, CDR1 is LNHDA and CDR2 is SQIVND (reference sequence). V dropped 7 bases and J dropped 3 bases, with 12 bases sitting between them. The CDR3 extends over 14 amino acids. The CDR3 nucleotides are TGTGCCAGTAAGGGCAGGGCCGACACCGGGGAGCTGTTTTTT. It specifies CASKGRADTGELFF.

The chain employs TRBV11-2 and TRBJ2-2; D is perhaps TRBD1 (5 bases). There are 14 residues in the CDR3. CDR1 is SGHAT, CDR2 FQNNGV, per germline. Trimming shortened V by 7 bases and J by 1 base, and 10 bases separated the two germline ends. The CDR3 protein is CASTPGMNTGELFF. DNA for the CDR3: TGTGCCAGCACCCCAGGGATGAACACCGGGGAGCTGTTTTTT. The entire variable domain, with the rest obtained from reference TRBV11-2 and TRBJ2-2, is as follows: EAGVAQSPRYKIIEKRQSVAFWCNPISGHATLYWYQQILGQGPKLLIQFQNNGVVDDSQLPKDRFSAERLKGVDSTLKIQPAKLEDSAVYLCASTPGMNTGELFFGEGSRLTVL.

This chain uses TRBV18 with TRBJ2-7; 10 bases are shared with TRBD1. The CDR3 is made up of 13 amino acids. After removal of 1 base from V and 10 bases from J, the junction contained 4 bases not matched to a gene. Germline CDR1 KGHSH, CDR2 LQKENI. The CDR3 DNA sequence: TGTGCCAGCTCACCACAGGGACAGGGGCACCAGTACTTC. Its translation is CASSPQGQGHQYF.

The rearrangement joins TRBV29-1 to TRBJ2-7; weak D call: TRBD1 (5 bases). CDR1 is SQVTM, CDR2 ANQGSEA, per germline. CDR3 length: 11 residues. V was clipped by 5 bases and J by 10 bases, with 15 bases between them. Here the CDR3 DNA reads TGCAGCGTTCTTAAGACTCAGGGTCAGTACTTC. Protein product: CSVLKTQGQYF.

This chain connects TRBV2 to TRBJ2-5; 10 nucleotides match TRBD2. In germline, CDR1 is SNHLY, CDR2 FYNNEI. After removal of 7 bases from V and 3 bases from J, the junction contained 8 bases not matched to a gene. The CDR3 length is 15 residues. CDR3 bases: TGTGCCAGCACCACCGGGACTAGCGTCGAAGAGACCCAGTACTTC. This encodes CASTTGTSVEETQYF.

This chain connects TRBV2 to TRBJ1-4, with 7 nucleotides matching TRBD1. Germline assignment: CDR1 SNHLY and CDR2 FYNNEI. With V trimmed by 6 bases and J by 0 bases, 7 bases remained unmatched. This CDR3 region has 16 residues. In DNA form, the CDR3 reads TGTGCCAGCAGCCTAGGGACAGCTGCAACTAATGAAAAACTGTTTTTT. Translated, it gives CASSLGTAATNEKLFF.

The rearrangement links TRBV6-5 to TRBJ2-7, with TRBD2 as a possible D gene (6 bases). Germline CDR1 MNHEY, CDR2 SVGAGI. The CDR3 contains 11 residues. V lost 10 bases to trimming and J lost 7 bases, with 14 bases between them. CDR3 sequence: CATRRAGEQYF. The CDR3 DNA reads TGTGCCACCAGGAGGGCCGGAGAGCAGTACTTC.

The V gene is TRBV28, the J gene TRBJ1-5, with 7 bases that match TRBD1. This CDR3 is 14 amino acids long. Germline values: CDR1 MDHEN, CDR2 SYDVKM. Trimming removed 2 bases from V and 9 bases from J; junction bases left unmatched: 7. Here the CDR3 reads CASSLQGVRGPQHF. DNA of the CDR3: TGTGCCAGCAGTTTACAGGGGGTCCGGGGGCCCCAGCATTTT.

The chain carries TRBV30 and TRBJ1-1, with D perhaps TRBD1 (5 bases). CDR1 GTSNPN and CDR2 SVGIG come from the germline V gene (reference sequence). The CDR3 sequence is 12 residues long. The V and J ends lost 6 bases and 2 bases respectively, with 10 bases between them. In DNA form, the CDR3 reads TGTGCCTGTCGGGGGGTTAACACTGAAGCTTTCTTT. It is translated as CACRGVNTEAFF.

This CDR3 is CASSPQGTGELFF. The CDR3 DNA reads TGTGCCAGCAGCCCGCAGGGGACCGGGGAGCTGTTTTTT. The chain links TRBV5-5 to TRBJ2-2, with TRBD1 as a possible D gene (6 bases). This CDR3 spans 13 amino acids. Trimming left V 4 bases short and J 5 bases short, with 9 bases between. Germline V CDR1 and CDR2: SGHKS, YYEKEE (reference sequence).

The chain is built from TRBV7-2 and TRBJ2-2; 7 positions match TRBD2. The V segment lost 5 bases and the J segment 0 bases; nucleotides outside the gene matches: 6. Germline CDR1 and CDR2: SGHTA and FQGNSA. The CDR3 is 16 residues long. The CDR3 sequence is CASSPPGLSNTGELFF. The CDR3 DNA sequence: TGTGCCAGCAGCCCACCGGGACTATCGAACACCGGGGAGCTGTTTTTT. Full variable domain (missing parts from reference TRBV7-2 and TRBJ2-2): GAGVSQSPSNKVTEKGKDVELRCDPISGHTALYWYRQSLGQGLEFLIYFQGNSAPDKSGLPSDRFSAERTGGSVSTLTIQRTQQEDSAVYLCASSPPGLSNTGELFFGEGSRLTVL.

The V call is TRBV2, the J call TRBJ2-7; D is undetermined. V gave up 3 bases and J gave up 4 bases, with 7 bases separating them. This CDR3 contains 12 residues. Per the germline V gene, CDR1 is SNHLY and CDR2 is FYNNEI. CDR3 region: CASSDGQYEQYF. The CDR3 DNA reads TGTGCCAGCAGTGATGGGCAGTACGAGCAGTACTTC.

The table lists this clone with a count of one. The chain couples TRBV4-1 to TRBJ1-5; a possible D gene is TRBD1 (6 bases). CDR3 size: 16 residues. Trimming took 1 base from V and 2 from J, leaving 12 bases between them. CDR1 MGHRA and CDR2 YSYEKL come from the germline V gene. This chain's CDR3 is CASSQVPGARNQPQHF. DNA for the CDR3: TGCGCCAGCAGCCAAGTCCCAGGGGCACGCAATCAGCCCCAGCATTTT.

This CDR3 reads CASSPGLAGVAETQYF. CDR3 bases: TGTGCCAGCAGCCCGGGACTAGCGGGAGTGGCAGAGACCCAGTACTTC. The chain employs TRBV5-4 and TRBJ2-5, with 14 bases fitting TRBD2. The CDR3 totals 16 residues. V shed 4 bases and J 4 bases; nucleotides not matched to a gene: 6. Germline V lookup: CDR1 SGHNT, CDR2 YYREEE (reference sequence). Using reference TRBV5-4 and TRBJ2-5 for the parts outside the CDR3, the full variable domain is ETGVTQSPTHLIKTRGQQVTLRCSSQSGHNTVSWYQQALGQGPQFIFQYYREEENGRGNFPPRFSGLQFPNYSSELNVNALELDDSALYLCASSPGLAGVAETQYFGPGTRLLVL.

The chain joins TRBV4-1 to TRBJ2-3; the D gene is possibly TRBD2 (6 bases). Germline values: CDR1 MGHRA, CDR2 YSYEKL. The germline V and J ends were trimmed by 5 bases and 2 bases, with 17 bases remaining between them. This CDR3 spans 16 amino acids. The CDR3 protein is CASSALPGALTDTQYF. In DNA, the CDR3 is TGCGCCAGCAGCGCCCTTCCGGGAGCCCTCACAGATACGCAGTATTTT.

The chain carries TRBV29-1 and TRBJ2-3; tentative D call: TRBD2 (6 bases). From germline, CDR1 is SQVTM and CDR2 ANQGSEA. This CDR3 region has 13 residues. Trimming shortened V by 4 bases and J by 4 bases, and 12 bases separated the two germline ends. CDR3 sequence reads: CSVAGGIADTQYF. The DNA of the CDR3 is TGCAGCGTTGCCGGAGGGATCGCAGATACGCAGTATTTT.

The chain has TRBV6-1 and TRBJ1-5; 8 bases agree with TRBD1. The CDR3 has 16 residues. The J segment lost 15 bases and the V segment lost 4 bases, leaving 20 bases of the junction unmatched. Looked up from germline, CDR1 is MNHNS and CDR2 is SASEGT. The CDR3, as DNA: TGTGCCAGCAGTGCCTATTCGGGACAGGATTATTCCCCTCTGCATTTT. This codes for CASSAYSGQDYSPLHF.